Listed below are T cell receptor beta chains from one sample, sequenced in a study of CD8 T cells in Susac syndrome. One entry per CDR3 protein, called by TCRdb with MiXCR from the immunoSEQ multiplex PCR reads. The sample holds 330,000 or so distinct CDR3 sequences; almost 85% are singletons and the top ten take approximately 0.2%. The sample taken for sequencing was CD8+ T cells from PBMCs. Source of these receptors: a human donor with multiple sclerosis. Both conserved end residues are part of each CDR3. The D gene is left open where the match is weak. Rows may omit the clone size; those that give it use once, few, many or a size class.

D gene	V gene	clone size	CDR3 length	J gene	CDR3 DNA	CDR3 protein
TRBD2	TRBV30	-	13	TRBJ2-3	TGTGCCTGGAGTGTACTAGCGTCAGATACGCAGTATTTT	CAWSVLASDTQYF
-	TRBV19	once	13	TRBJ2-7	TGTGCCAGTAGCGAAGACGGGGTCGACGAGCAGTACTTC	CASSEDGVDEQYF
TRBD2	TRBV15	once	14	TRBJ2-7	TGTGCCACCAGCAGAGATGACGGGGGGAACGAGCAGTACTTC	CATSRDDGGNEQYF
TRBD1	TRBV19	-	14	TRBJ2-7	TGTGCCAGTAGTATCGGGACAGGGCCCTACGAGCAGTACTTC	CASSIGTGPYEQYF
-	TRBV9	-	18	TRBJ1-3	TGTGCCAGCAGCGTACGGCAGGGTCAAGGTTTCTCTGGAAACACCATATATTTT	CASSVRQGQGFSGNTIYF
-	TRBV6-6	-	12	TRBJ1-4	TGTGCCAGCAGTTCTTTTAATGAAAAACTGTTTTTT	CASSSFNEKLFF
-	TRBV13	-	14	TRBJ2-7	TGTGCCAGCAGCCCCACGGACGAAACCTACGAGCAGTACTTC	CASSPTDETYEQYF
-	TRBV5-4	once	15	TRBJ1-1	TGTGCCAGCAGCTTGAGTGGGGGGCCGAGCACTGAAGCTTTCTTT	CASSLSGGPSTEAFF
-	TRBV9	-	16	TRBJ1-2	TGTGCCAGCAGCCCTACACACTGGGAGGCGGGTTATGGCTACACCTTC	CASSPTHWEAGYGYTF
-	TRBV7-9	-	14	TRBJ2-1	TGTGCCAGCAGCTTGGTAAGACACTACAATGAGCAGTTCTTC	CASSLVRHYNEQFF
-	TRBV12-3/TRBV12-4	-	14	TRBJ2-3	TGTGCCAGCAGTTCCTTGGACGGCACAGATACGCAGTATTTT	CASSSLDGTDTQYF
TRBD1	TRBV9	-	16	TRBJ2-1	TGTGCCAGCAGGGAACGGGCGGGACAGGGGATCCATGAGCAGTTCTTC	CASRERAGQGIHEQFF